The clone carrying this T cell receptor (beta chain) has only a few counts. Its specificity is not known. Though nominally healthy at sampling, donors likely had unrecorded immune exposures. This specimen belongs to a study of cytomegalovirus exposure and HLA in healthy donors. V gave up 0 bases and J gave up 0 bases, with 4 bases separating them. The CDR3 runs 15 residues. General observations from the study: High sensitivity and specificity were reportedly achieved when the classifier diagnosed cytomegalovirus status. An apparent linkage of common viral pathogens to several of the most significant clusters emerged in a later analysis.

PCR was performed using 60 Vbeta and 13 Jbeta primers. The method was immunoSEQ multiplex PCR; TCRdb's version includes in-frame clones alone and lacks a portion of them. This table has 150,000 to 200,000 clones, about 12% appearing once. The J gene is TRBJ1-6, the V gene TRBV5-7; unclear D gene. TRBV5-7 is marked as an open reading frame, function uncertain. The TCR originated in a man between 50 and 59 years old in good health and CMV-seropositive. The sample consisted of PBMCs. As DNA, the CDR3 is TGTGCCAGCAGCTTGGGTTACTCCTATAATTCACCCCTCCACTTT. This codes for CASSLGYSYNSPLHF.